This record covers a single T cell receptor (beta chain). Its target antigen remains unknown. Per-base qualities were not stored, and no clone one base away is much larger. These data are taken from a study of graft-versus-host responses after intestinal transplantation (dated by TCRdb to the early 2020s). Context from the whole study: Recipients received multivisceral, liver-intestinal, or isolated intestinal transplants. Anti-thymocyte globulin induction was given to all recipients, followed by maintenance tacrolimus and steroids for around three years. Bulk TCR-beta CDR3 sequencing was used to track graft-versus-host and host-versus-graft alloreactive T cell clones in the graft, circulation and bone marrow after intestinal transplantation. Donor T cell macrochimerism was defined as a peak of at least 4% donor T cells among recipient peripheral blood mononuclear cells. Instead of going to the commercial service, samples from a few later patients were sequenced in-house on an Illumina MiSeq and processed with MiXCR. To identify alloreactive clones, pre-transplant mixed lymphocyte reaction products were sequenced and compared with unstimulated pre-transplant donor and recipient T cells. A cohort of roughly 25 intestinal transplant recipients, including one retransplant, was enrolled, and a few patients lacking pretransplant specimens were excluded. What the work shows at the level of the full study, not this receptor alone: GvH clones turned up in recipient bone marrow, with some appearing earlier in ileal mucosa or blood, a pattern consistent with an intestinal mucosal origin. High GvH to HvG T cell clonal ratios were observed in the allografts of patients with donor T cell macrochimerism. Conclusions were limited by the relatively low number and heterogeneity of intestinal transplant patients. Peak levels of circulating GvH clones were associated with declines in HvG clones early after transplant.

The library was built by means of the immunoSEQ multiplex PCR assay. High-throughput TCR-beta CDR3 sequencing of genomic DNA from most patients was performed by Adaptive Biotechnologies. In the authors' own workflow: Adaptive's ImmunoSEQ software supplied the TCR sequencing data for more than 15 patients, while MiXCR and VDJtools were used to process a few other patients. CDR3 nucleotide sequences shared between donor and recipient were removed because the origin of such sequences could not be assigned. Alloreactive clones required at least 2-fold expansion over unstimulated cells and minimum CFSE-low frequency of 0.002% (template counts) or 0.001% (read counts). A clone was considered mappable if detected in the sequenced pre-transplant spleen, lymph node, or MLR CFSE-low populations of the donor or recipient. Cumulative frequency of alloreactive clones was calculated as a percentage of all sequences weighted by copy number. TCRdb retrieved this table from immuneACCESS and kept in-frame rearrangements only. Not all clones are present; in checked studies, unresolved V genes account for under half, and no reason is known for the remainder. From that table come the V and J calls and clone size; the DNA was used to work out D and trimming. Within this sample are hundreds of clones, with around 85% of them counted one time only. 20% to 25% of the sample rests with the top ten.

To isolate intraepithelial and lamina propria lymphocytes from graft specimens, dithiothreitol, EDTA incubations and collagenase D digestion were used. Bulk TCR-beta sequencing was performed on serial intestinal graft biopsy specimens collected as late as 600 days after transplant. The CDR3 runs 21 residues from the cysteine to the phenylalanine. The CDR3 DNA has 63 bases and is translated from base 1. According to the germline V gene, CDR1 reads MGHRA and CDR2 reads YSYEKL. Compared with germline, V lacks 4 bases and J lacks 5 bases; bases without a gene match: 23. The chain is made from TRBV4-1 and TRBJ2-3, and TRBD2 aligns with 11 junction nucleotides. The source material was ileum tissue, sampled around 22 days after intestinal transplant. The sequence was collected from a human patient who received an intestinal transplant, so some T cells may come from the graft donor. CDR3 sequence: CASSRGEGGAASGRLEDTQYF. The base sequence is TGCGCCAGCAGCCGTGGCGAGGGGGGGGCGGCTAGCGGGAGGTTGGAAGATACGCAGTATTTT.